The 21 T cell receptor beta chains reported below all come from one sample, sequenced in a study of cytomegalovirus exposure and HLA in healthy donors. Primers: 60 Vbeta forward and 13 Jbeta reverse. Some clones are missing from TCRdb's copy, which holds only in-frame ones; the method was immunoSEQ multiplex PCR. The sample has 210,000 or so clones; 77% are singletons. The sequenced sample was PBMCs. The receptors derive from a woman in her sixties or seventies in good health and CMV-seropositive.

The rearrangement links TRBV4-2 to TRBJ1-4; the D gene is possibly TRBD1 (6 bases). Germline V CDR1 and CDR2: LGHNA, YNFKEQ. There are 14 residues in the CDR3. V lost 5 bases and J 4 bases, leaving 11 bases between the germline ends. The CDR3 spells CASSNARGNEKLFF. Written as DNA, the CDR3 is TGTGCCAGCAGCAATGCCAGGGGTAATGAAAAACTGTTTTTT.

V and J are TRBV30 and TRBJ1-1; D gene ambiguous. CDR1 is GTSNPN and CDR2 is SVGIG in the germline V gene (reference sequence). The CDR3 has 12 amino acids. Trimming cost V 0 bases and J 7 bases, with 9 bases left between them. The CDR3 bases are TGTGCCTGGAGTGTAATTACAGTTGAAGCTTTCTTT. Amino acids: CAWSVITVEAFF.

This chain uses TRBV5-4 with TRBJ2-1; 12 bases line up with TRBD2. There are 15 residues in the CDR3. Germline CDR1 and CDR2: SGHNT and YYREEE (reference sequence). The trim removed 1 base at V and 7 bases at J, leaving 3 bases unmatched. CDR3 sequence (DNA): TGTGCCAGCAGCTTGCCTAGCGGGAGGGGGAATGAGCAGTTCTTC. This gives the protein CASSLPSGRGNEQFF. Full variable domain (outside the CDR3, taken from reference TRBV5-4 and TRBJ2-1): ETGVTQSPTHLIKTRGQQVTLRCSSQSGHNTVSWYQQALGQGPQFIFQYYREEENGRGNFPPRFSGLQFPNYSSELNVNALELDDSALYLCASSLPSGRGNEQFFGPGTRLTVL.

The chain has TRBV4-2 and TRBJ1-1, with D maybe TRBD1 (6 bases). Germline V CDR1 and CDR2: LGHNA, YNFKEQ. The CDR3 is 15 amino acids. The germline V and J ends were trimmed by 3 bases and 5 bases, with 16 bases remaining between them. CDR3 region: CASSHLDRLGTEAFF. The DNA of the CDR3 is TGTGCCAGCAGCCACCTCGACAGGTTAGGGACTGAAGCTTTCTTT.

This rearrangement joins TRBV13 to TRBJ1-2; 8 positions match TRBD1. The CDR3 loop spans 16 amino acids. Losses at the gene ends were 4 bases for V and 5 bases for J; bases not matched to a gene: 12. Germline values: CDR1 PRHDT, CDR2 FYEKMQ (reference sequence). The CDR3 here is CASSSTPGQEIYGYTF. The CDR3 nucleotides read TGTGCCAGCAGCTCGACGCCGGGACAGGAGATTTATGGCTACACCTTC. Full variable domain (remainder filled in from reference TRBV13 and TRBJ1-2): AAGVIQSPRHLIKEKRETATLKCYPIPRHDTVYWYQQGPGQDPQFLISFYEKMQSDKGSIPDRFSAQQFSDYHSELNMSSLELGDSALYFCASSSTPGQEIYGYTFGSGTRLTVV.

The CDR3 DNA reads TGTGCCAGCAGCTTGGAGGCGGCCTTCTACGAGCAGTACTTC. It yields the protein CASSLEAAFYEQYF. The chain joins TRBV5-4 to TRBJ2-7; D is ambiguous. The length of the CDR3 is 14 residues. Trimming left V 0 bases short and J 3 bases short, with 10 bases between. CDR1 and CDR2 from the germline V gene are SGHNT and YYREEE (reference sequence).

The chain recombines TRBV14 with TRBJ1-1; TRBD1 might be the D (6 bases). The CDR3 contains 13 residues. Trimming stripped 4 bases from V and 1 base from J, with 7 bases between. Germline CDR1 reads SGHDN; CDR2 reads FVKESK. The CDR3 loop is CASSRQENTEAFF. CDR3 DNA: TGTGCCAGCAGCCGACAGGAGAACACTGAAGCTTTCTTT.

The genes are TRBV7-9 and TRBJ1-5; D is uncertain. Per the germline V gene, CDR1 is SEHNR and CDR2 is FQNEAQ (reference sequence). V shed 5 bases and J shed 7 bases, with 12 bases lying between them. CDR3 length: 13 residues. The CDR3 nucleotides read TGTGCCAGCAGCCCCTTACGGTCGCAGCCCCAGCATTTT. Residues: CASSPLRSQPQHF. The complete variable domain, with remaining parts taken from reference TRBV7-9 and TRBJ1-5, reads DTGVSQNPRHKITKRGQNVTFRCDPISEHNRLYWYRQTLGQGPEFLTYFQNEAQLEKSRLLSDRFSAERPKGSFSTLEIQRTEQGDSAMYLCASSPLRSQPQHFGDGTRLSIL.

The V gene is TRBV28, the J gene TRBJ1-1, with TRBD1 identical over 8 bases. CDR1 is MDHEN, CDR2 SYDVKM, per germline. The CDR3 length is 14 residues. The trim removed 2 bases at V and 8 bases at J, leaving 7 bases unmatched. In nucleotides, the CDR3 is TGTGCCAGCAGTTTAAGGGCGGGGACAGGAGAAGCTTTCTTT. Residues: CASSLRAGTGEAFF.

A remark on this clone: This sample also contains other DNA sequences that code for the same CDR3. This sequence joins TRBV5-1 and TRBJ2-5; 14 positions agree with TRBD2. With V trimmed by 3 bases and J by 4 bases, 5 bases remained unmatched. The CDR3 consists of 16 residues. CDR1 is SGHRS and CDR2 is YFSETQ in the germline V gene. CDR3 protein: CASSSGLAGVGETQYF. The CDR3 nucleotides are TGCGCCAGCAGCTCGGGACTAGCGGGAGTAGGAGAGACCCAGTACTTC. The entire variable domain, with the rest obtained from reference TRBV5-1 and TRBJ2-5, is as follows: KAGVTQTPRYLIKTRGQQVTLSCSPISGHRSVSWYQQTPGQGLQFLFEYFSETQRNKGNFPGRFSGRQFSNSRSEMNVSTLELGDSALYLCASSSGLAGVGETQYFGPGTRLLVL.

This clone is a singleton in its sample. V is TRBV11-2 and J is TRBJ2-7; TRBD2 aligns across 8 bases. Per the germline V gene, CDR1 is SGHAT and CDR2 is FQNNGV. This CDR3 region has 14 residues. The V segment lost 1 base and the J segment 6 bases; nucleotides outside the gene matches: 5. The CDR3 reads CASSLAGGLGEQYF. CDR3 sequence (DNA): TGTGCCAGCAGCTTAGCGGGAGGGCTTGGCGAGCAGTACTTC.

DNA of the CDR3: TGTGCCAGCAGCCAAGATGGACAGCCGGAGGAAAAACTGTTTTTT. Translated: CASSQDGQPEEKLFF. The V call is TRBV4-2, the J call TRBJ1-4, with D possibly being TRBD1 (6 bases). This CDR3 region has 15 residues. The germline V gene encodes CDR1 LGHNA and CDR2 YNFKEQ. V gave up 0 bases and J gave up 8 bases, with 13 bases separating them.

The V and J genes are TRBV30 and TRBJ1-5; 7 positions agree with TRBD1. The CDR3 runs 15 residues. Germline CDR1 is GTSNPN and CDR2 is SVGIG (reference sequence). Trimming removed 2 bases from V and 0 bases from J; junction bases left unmatched: 4. DNA for the CDR3: TGTGCCTGGAGTCTCGGGACAGATAGCAATCAGCCCCAGCATTTT. It is translated as CAWSLGTDSNQPQHF.

The chain uses TRBV5-1 and TRBJ2-2; the D gene is possibly TRBD1 (6 bases). Trimming cost V 2 bases and J 1 base, with 9 bases left between them. Germline loops: CDR1 SGHRS, CDR2 YFSETQ. The length of the CDR3 is 15 residues. This CDR3 reads CASSLLQGNTGELFF. The DNA of the CDR3 is TGCGCCAGCAGCTTACTACAGGGGAACACCGGGGAGCTGTTTTTT. The whole variable domain, remainder taken from reference TRBV5-1 and TRBJ2-2, is KAGVTQTPRYLIKTRGQQVTLSCSPISGHRSVSWYQQTPGQGLQFLFEYFSETQRNKGNFPGRFSGRQFSNSRSEMNVSTLELGDSALYLCASSLLQGNTGELFFGEGSRLTVL.

This clone showed up just a few times. J is TRBJ1-1 and V is TRBV30, with unresolved D. The CDR3 extends over 13 amino acids. V gave up 3 bases and J gave up 3 bases, with 11 bases separating them. Germline lookup yields CDR1 GTSNPN and CDR2 SVGIG (reference sequence). This CDR3 reads CAWSHNVHTEAFF. The DNA for the CDR3 is TGTGCCTGGAGCCACAATGTTCACACTGAAGCTTTCTTT.

The rearrangement uses TRBV7-2 and TRBJ1-6, with D uncertain. This CDR3 comprises 13 residues. The V gene's germline CDR1 is SGHTA and CDR2 FQGNSA. V was shortened by 2 bases and J by 10 bases, with 9 bases between the two germline ends. The CDR3 DNA reads TGTGCCAGCAGCTTATCTGGGGAGTCACCCCTCCACTTT. The encoded protein is CASSLSGESPLHF.

The CDR3 spells CASRSTGRGEETQYF. CDR3 DNA sequence: TGTGCCAGCAGATCGACCGGACGGGGAGAAGAGACCCAGTACTTC. The chain is built from TRBV5-4 and TRBJ2-5; possibly TRBD2 for D (5 bases). Trimming took 5 bases from V and 3 from J, leaving 17 bases between them. The CDR3 runs to 15 residues. Germline CDR1 and CDR2: SGHNT and YYREEE (reference sequence).

V usage is TRBV7-9 and J usage is TRBJ2-3, with a weak D call TRBD2 (6 bases). V shed 5 bases and J shed 3 bases, with 9 bases lying between them. The germline CDR1 and CDR2 sequences are SEHNR and FQNEAQ (reference sequence). CDR3 length: 13 residues. The CDR3 DNA sequence: TGTGCCAGCAGCAGTAGCGGAACAGATACGCAGTATTTT. It encodes CASSSSGTDTQYF.

This clone was counted a few times. CDR3 in DNA: TGTGCCAGCAGTGATCAGGGGGCCTCAGAGACCCAGTACTTC. This gives the protein CASSDQGASETQYF. V usage is TRBV6-1 and J usage is TRBJ2-5; TRBD1 aligns across 8 bases. CDR3 length: 14 residues. Trimming cost V 3 bases and J 4 bases; bases outside gene matches: 4. Germline-derived CDR1 and CDR2 are MNHNS and SASEGT.

This clone was detected once. Distinct nucleotide sequences in the sample also encode this CDR3. The chain recombines TRBV28 with TRBJ1-5; D not certain. V was trimmed by 8 bases and J by 0 bases, leaving 8 bases between them. Germline values: CDR1 MDHEN, CDR2 SYDVKM. The CDR3 totals 13 residues. In DNA form, the CDR3 reads TGTGCCAGCTCCTCCTATAGCAATCAGCCCCAGCATTTT. Translated, it gives CASSSYSNQPQHF.

V is TRBV19 and J is TRBJ2-2; TRBD1 matches at 7 bases. After removal of 6 bases from V and 0 bases from J, the junction contained 7 bases not matched to a gene. Germline CDR1 reads LNHDA; CDR2 reads SQIVND (reference sequence). This CDR3 has 16 amino acids. The CDR3, as DNA: TGTGCCAGTAGAACGAGGGGGCGCACGAACACCGGGGAGCTGTTTTTT. Translation gives CASRTRGRTNTGELFF. The full variable domain, completed using reference TRBV19 and TRBJ2-2, is DGGITQSPKYLFRKEGQNVTLSCEQNLNHDAMYWYRQDPGQGLRLIYYSQIVNDFQKGDIAEGYSVSREKKESFPLTVTSAQKNPTAFYLCASRTRGRTNTGELFFGEGSRLTVL.